One sample yielded the 5 T cell receptor beta chains listed below, sequenced in a study of blood T cell repertoires in COVID-19. Clones were read by immunoSEQ multiplex PCR, and TCRdb kept only the in-frame ones, dropping some. Among around 200,000 clones listed, around 86% were seen once. Input material: peripheral blood. Receptors originate from a man aged 80 or over with acute or convalescent COVID-19.

The chain joins TRBV24-1 to TRBJ1-5; 8 bases align to TRBD1. CDR1 KGHDR and CDR2 SFDVKD come from the germline V gene. Trimming cost V 3 bases and J 7 bases; bases outside gene matches: 10. The CDR3 consists of 16 residues. In DNA, the CDR3 is TGTGCCACCAGTGATCCCGGACAGGGATCAGGGCAGCCCCAGCATTTT. It codes for CATSDPGQGSGQPQHF.

The rearrangement joins TRBV7-2 to TRBJ2-3; the D gene is possibly TRBD1 (5 bases). Germline V lookup: CDR1 SGHTA, CDR2 FQGNSA. Trimming left V 1 base short and J 5 bases short, with 16 bases between. The CDR3 has 16 residues. CDR3 amino acids: CASSLVQGMIIDTQYF. As DNA, the CDR3 is TGTGCCAGCAGCTTAGTCCAGGGCATGATTATAGATACGCAGTATTTT.

This clone was seen just once. This chain joins TRBV12-3 or TRBV12-4 and TRBJ1-2; D is unresolved. This CDR3 region has 12 residues. Trimming removed 7 bases from V and 0 bases from J, with 6 bases in between. The DNA of the CDR3 is TGTGCCAGCACCAAATCTAACTATGGCTACACCTTC. It translates to CASTKSNYGYTF.

The CDR3 loop reads CASSYPGQGVETQYF. Here the CDR3 DNA reads TGTGCCAGCAGTTACCCGGGACAGGGGGTCGAGACCCAGTACTTC. V usage is TRBV6-2 or TRBV6-3 and J usage is TRBJ2-5; 11 bases fit TRBD1. CDR1 and CDR2 (germline): MNHEY, SVGEGT. J gave up 5 bases and V 2 bases, and 4 bases lay outside the gene matches. The CDR3 is 15 residues long.

V usage is TRBV2 and J usage is TRBJ2-3; the match to TRBD1 covers 7 bases. CDR3 length equals 15 residues. V was pared by 8 bases and J by 4 bases, with 12 bases of the junction left unmatched. The germline V gene encodes CDR1 SNHLY and CDR2 FYNNEI. The CDR3 DNA sequence: TGTGCCAGCGGCGTACAGGGGTTAAGCGCAGATACGCAGTATTTT. Its translation: CASGVQGLSADTQYF.